Listed below are T cell receptor beta chains from one sample, sequenced in a study of blood T cell repertoires in COVID-19. TCRdb's table, derived via immunoSEQ multiplex PCR, lists solely in-frame clones and lacks some. Of 95,000 to 100,000 clones in the sample, approximately 92% are singletons; the top ten hold around 5.8%. The material sequenced was peripheral blood. The receptors were gathered from a middle-aged man with active COVID-19. Both conserved end residues are part of each CDR3. The D gene is left open where the match is weak. Size is omitted from some rows. Given values are once, few, many or a class for expanded clones.

j_call clone_size d_call v_call cdr3_aa cdr3_nt
TRBJ1-5 . . TRBV6-5 CASRAGVNQPQHF TGTGCCAGTCGGGCCGGGGTGAATCAGCCCCAGCATTTT
TRBJ1-5 . TRBD1 TRBV4-1 CASSQFFRGNNQPQHF TGCGCCAGCAGCCAATTCTTCAGGGGGAACAATCAGCCCCAGCATTTT
TRBJ2-2 . . TRBV4-2 CASSHMTGTGELFF TGTGCCAGCAGCCACATGACGGGCACCGGGGAGCTGTTTTTT
TRBJ2-1 . . TRBV11-2 CASSLAGSYNEQFF TGTGCCAGCAGCTTAGCAGGCTCCTACAATGAGCAGTTCTTC
TRBJ1-1 . . TRBV28 CASSLPGAMNTEAFF TGTGCCAGCAGTTTACCAGGGGCGATGAACACTGAAGCTTTCTTT
TRBJ1-6 . . TRBV2 CATSRSGGNSPLHF TGTGCCACCTCCCGAAGCGGGGGTAATTCACCCCTCCACTTT
TRBJ1-2 . TRBD1 TRBV7-8 CASSLGTGGSRNGYTF TGTGCCAGCAGCTTGGGAACAGGGGGCAGCCGGAATGGCTACACCTTC
TRBJ2-2 . TRBD2 TRBV11-2 CASSQTSYLAGFNTGELFF TGTGCCAGCAGCCAGACCTCATACCTAGCGGGATTTAACACCGGGGAGCTGTTTTTT
TRBJ2-7 . . TRBV4-1 CASSRTNPRGNEQYF TGCGCCAGCAGCCGGACCAACCCGAGGGGGAACGAGCAGTACTTC
TRBJ1-4 . . TRBV27 CASSSRDNREKLFF TGTGCCAGCAGTTCACGGGACAATAGAGAAAAACTGTTTTTT
TRBJ1-1 . . TRBV11-1 CASSFSRVTEAFF TGTGCCAGCAGCTTTTCACGAGTCACTGAAGCTTTCTTT
TRBJ1-5 few TRBD1 TRBV2 CASSIDRVGNQPQHF TGTGCCAGCAGTATCGACAGGGTCGGCAATCAGCCCCAGCATTTT
TRBJ2-7 . . TRBV1 CTSSRDFDEQYF TGCACCAGCAGCCGGGACTTCGACGAGCAGTACTTC
TRBJ1-4 . TRBD1 TRBV19 CASSTGQVGEKLFF TGTGCCAGTAGTACCGGACAGGTTGGAGAAAAACTGTTTTTT
TRBJ1-2 . . TRBV7-9 CASSRGGARNYGYTF TGTGCCAGCAGTCGGGGGGGCGCTCGGAACTATGGCTACACCTTC